The 30 T cell receptor beta chains below come from one sample, sequenced in a study of blood T cell repertoires in COVID-19. TCRdb keeps only in-frame clones here, not all; method: immunoSEQ multiplex PCR. In the table there are 95,000 to 150,000 clones, 86% of which are singletons. The specimen sequenced was peripheral blood. Receptor source: a man aged 35 to 55 with acute or convalescent COVID-19.

This clone has only a few counts. The chain recombines TRBV30 with TRBJ1-5, with 9 bases that match TRBD1. The germline V gene has CDR1 GTSNPN and CDR2 SVGIG (reference sequence). This CDR3 is 13 amino acids long. Losses at the gene ends were 5 bases for V and 4 bases for J; bases not matched to a gene: 3. The CDR3 region is CAWRQGVNQPQHF. CDR3 coding DNA: TGTGCCTGGCGACAGGGGGTTAATCAGCCCCAGCATTTT.

This clone appeared once. The V and J genes are TRBV7-9 and TRBJ1-5; 10 bases are shared with TRBD1. The V gene's germline CDR1 is SEHNR and CDR2 FQNEAQ (reference sequence). This CDR3 is 14 amino acids long. The trim removed 4 bases at V and 5 bases at J, leaving 2 bases unmatched. CDR3 coding DNA: TGTGCCAGCAGCTCTGGACAGGGGGATCAGCCCCAGCATTTT. Amino acid sequence: CASSSGQGDQPQHF.

The chain has TRBV2 and TRBJ2-3; D possibly corresponds to TRBD1 (5 bases). V shed 7 bases and J shed 1 base, with 15 bases lying between them. The CDR3 covers 15 residues. Germline V CDR1 and CDR2: SNHLY, FYNNEI. CDR3 in amino acids: CASKLGARGTDTQYF. CDR3 DNA: TGTGCCAGCAAATTAGGGGCTAGGGGCACAGATACGCAGTATTTT.

The chain recombines TRBV11-2 with TRBJ1-1, with a weak D call TRBD1 (5 bases). Germline-derived CDR1 and CDR2 are SGHAT and FQNNGV. The V end lost 4 bases, the J end lost 2 bases, and 17 bases lay between the germline ends. CDR3 size: 16 residues. The CDR3 DNA sequence: TGTGCCAGCAGCTCAACCACCACAGGAGCCAACACTGAAGCTTTCTTT. It yields the protein CASSSTTTGANTEAFF.

V gene TRBV6-1 combines with J gene TRBJ1-6; D unresolved. Germline assignment: CDR1 MNHNS and CDR2 SASEGT. Trimming removed 3 bases from V and 13 bases from J, with 13 bases in between. The CDR3 is 13 residues long. The CDR3 bases are TGTGCCAGCAGTGATTTGAGGAATGCGCCCCTCCACTTT. As protein: CASSDLRNAPLHF.

CDR3 protein: CASSASGRATGELFF. The DNA of the CDR3 is TGTGCCAGCAGTGCTAGCGGGAGGGCCACCGGGGAGCTGTTTTTT. V is TRBV25-1 and J is TRBJ2-2, with 12 bases lining up with TRBD2. Germline values: CDR1 MGHDK, CDR2 SYGVNS. With V trimmed by 4 bases and J by 4 bases, 1 base remained unmatched. This CDR3 spans 15 amino acids.

The CDR3 protein is CASHLQTGVGTGELFF. CDR3 nucleotides: TGTGCCAGCCACCTCCAGACGGGAGTTGGAACCGGGGAGCTGTTTTTT. V is TRBV5-6 and J is TRBJ2-2; D may be TRBD2 (6 bases). Trimming left V 7 bases short and J 5 bases short, with 21 bases between. Germline V gives CDR1 SGHDT, CDR2 YYEEEE. The CDR3 runs to 16 residues.

This clone showed up just a few times. The V and J genes are TRBV19 and TRBJ1-2, with D perhaps matching TRBD1 (5 bases). This CDR3 comprises 16 residues. Germline CDR1 is LNHDA and CDR2 is SQIVND (reference sequence). V shed 1 base and J shed 8 bases, with 20 bases lying between them. The CDR3 DNA is TGTGCCAGTAGTATAGGCTTGGACATCCGCCTCGGGGGCTACACCTTC. Encoded protein: CASSIGLDIRLGGYTF.

The chain joins TRBV19 to TRBJ1-1; D possibly corresponds to TRBD1 (6 bases). V was shortened by 0 bases and J by 5 bases, with 22 bases between the two germline ends. This CDR3 is 18 amino acids long. Germline values: CDR1 LNHDA, CDR2 SQIVND (reference sequence). The CDR3 sequence is CASSIDAGEVSFRTEAFF. The DNA for the CDR3 is TGTGCCAGTAGTATAGACGCAGGGGAAGTTTCTTTTAGGACTGAAGCTTTCTTT.

The chain recombines TRBV18 with TRBJ1-1; D perhaps matches TRBD1 (5 bases). Germline loops: CDR1 KGHSH, CDR2 LQKENI. Trimming took 2 bases from V and 5 from J, leaving 15 bases between them. CDR3 size: 15 residues. DNA of the CDR3: TGTGCCAGCTCACCAATCCAGGGAAAAGAGACTGAAGCTTTCTTT. Its translation: CASSPIQGKETEAFF.

The CDR3 loop is CSVVGGGYEQYF. In nucleotides, the CDR3 is TGCAGCGTTGTAGGGGGTGGCTACGAGCAGTACTTC. The rearrangement links TRBV29-1 to TRBJ2-7; tentatively, D is TRBD1 (6 bases). Looked up from germline, CDR1 is SQVTM and CDR2 is ANQGSEA. The CDR3 covers 12 residues. V lost 4 bases and J lost 3, with 10 bases in between.

The genes are TRBV6-6 and TRBJ1-2; tentative D call: TRBD1 (5 bases). V was clipped by 6 bases and J by 4 bases, with 12 bases between them. Germline CDR1 and CDR2: MNHNY and SVGAGI (reference sequence). The CDR3 is made up of 13 amino acids. CDR3 DNA: TGTGCCAGCAGCGCGGGACTCAGCTATGGCTACACCTTC. This translates into CASSAGLSYGYTF.

In this sample, this clone turned up once. J is TRBJ1-1 and V is TRBV5-6; no clear D gene. Germline CDR1 reads SGHDT; CDR2 reads YYEEEE. Trimming stripped 4 bases from V and 1 base from J, with 14 bases between. The CDR3 sequence is 15 residues long. CDR3 protein: CASSGNLGANTEAFF. The DNA of the CDR3 is TGTGCCAGCAGCGGCAACTTGGGCGCGAACACTGAAGCTTTCTTT.

The V and J genes are TRBV11-1 and TRBJ2-1; the match to TRBD1 covers 10 bases. Trimming cost V 5 bases and J 6 bases; bases outside gene matches: 7. Germline CDR1 is SGHAT and CDR2 is FQDESV (reference sequence). The CDR3 has 15 residues. CDR3 sequence (DNA): TGTGCCAGCAGCCAAGGGACAGGGGCAATCAATGAGCAGTTCTTC. Amino acid sequence: CASSQGTGAINEQFF. Supplemented by reference TRBV11-1 and TRBJ2-1, the full variable domain reads EAEVAQSPRYKITEKSQAVAFWCDPISGHATLYWYRQILGQGPELLVQFQDESVVDDSQLPKDRFSAERLKGVDSTLKIQPAELGDSAMYLCASSQGTGAINEQFFGPGTRLTVL.

V is TRBV7-9 and J is TRBJ2-3; TRBD2 aligns across 10 bases. CDR3 length: 16 amino acids. CDR1 and CDR2 (germline): SEHNR, FQNEAQ (reference sequence). J was trimmed by 4 bases and V by 1 base; bases with no gene match: 5. Here the CDR3 reads CASSLELAGDADTQYF. The CDR3 DNA sequence: TGTGCCAGCAGCTTAGAGCTAGCGGGAGATGCAGATACGCAGTATTTT.

The J gene is TRBJ1-3, the V gene TRBV9; 7 nucleotides agree with TRBD1. The germline V gene encodes CDR1 SGDLS and CDR2 YYNGEE. The CDR3 contains 18 residues. J gave up 0 bases and V 0 bases, and 9 bases lay outside the gene matches. CDR3 in amino acids: CASSVDRQGVHSGNTIYF. The DNA of the CDR3 is TGTGCCAGCAGCGTAGATCGGCAGGGGGTTCACTCTGGAAACACCATATATTTT.

The chain links TRBV5-8 to TRBJ2-3, with a possible D match to TRBD1 (5 bases). Trimming removed 0 bases from V and 7 bases from J, with 9 bases in between. The length of the CDR3 is 13 residues. Germline lookup yields CDR1 SGHTS and CDR2 YDEGEE. The CDR3 bases are TGTGCCAGCAGCTTGGGGGGCCCTTATACGCAGTATTTT. This translates into CASSLGGPYTQYF.

This chain links TRBV6-2 or TRBV6-3 with TRBJ1-5; 11 bases line up with TRBD1. The CDR3 runs to 16 residues. Germline CDR1 reads MNHEY; CDR2 reads SVGEGT. The junction had 10 bases not matched to a gene; V was cut back by 5 bases and J by 7 bases. DNA of the CDR3: TGTGCCAGCAGTCCGCTTGGGACAGGGGGTCGCCAGCCCCAGCATTTT. Its protein product is CASSPLGTGGRQPQHF.

The V gene is TRBV27, the J gene TRBJ1-6; D is unclear. The germline CDR1 and CDR2 sequences are MNHEY and SMNVEV (reference sequence). V was trimmed by 3 bases and J by 7 bases, leaving 7 bases between them. The CDR3 runs 13 residues. The CDR3 spells CASSFAENSPLHF. The CDR3 DNA reads as TGTGCCAGCAGTTTTGCAGAAAATTCACCCCTCCACTTT.

The CDR3 loop reads CASSLAQRDREAFF. The CDR3 DNA is TGCGCCAGCAGCTTGGCCCAGAGGGACAGGGAAGCTTTCTTT. The V and J genes are TRBV5-1 and TRBJ1-1; 8 bases agree with TRBD1. Germline lookup yields CDR1 SGHRS and CDR2 YFSETQ. The CDR3 is 14 residues long. The trim removed 0 bases at V and 8 bases at J, leaving 6 bases unmatched.

This sequence joins TRBV9 and TRBJ1-1, with 9 bases that match TRBD1. Per the germline V gene, CDR1 is SGDLS and CDR2 is YYNGEE. This CDR3 is 16 amino acids long. Trimming cost V 4 bases and J 4 bases; bases outside gene matches: 11. The CDR3 region is CASSPSPGTGSTEAFF. The CDR3 DNA reads as TGTGCCAGCAGCCCAAGTCCCGGGACAGGGAGCACTGAAGCTTTCTTT.

This chain links TRBV9 with TRBJ1-6; D remains unclear. CDR3 size: 13 residues. Germline CDR1 and CDR2: SGDLS and YYNGEE. Trimming shortened V by 1 base and J by 7 bases, and 6 bases separated the two germline ends. The CDR3 bases are TGTGCCAGCAGCGTATCACTGAATTCACCCCTCCACTTT. This encodes CASSVSLNSPLHF.

The J gene is TRBJ1-5, the V gene TRBV2, with TRBD1 identical over 9 bases. Germline V gene sequence: CDR1 SNHLY, CDR2 FYNNEI. The V segment lost 6 bases and the J segment 2 bases; nucleotides outside the gene matches: 8. There are 16 residues in the CDR3. CDR3 sequence: CASRLGQGAGNQPQHF. Here the CDR3 DNA reads TGTGCCAGCAGATTGGGACAGGGCGCAGGCAATCAGCCCCAGCATTTT.

The chain combines TRBV9 with TRBJ1-3; tentative D call: TRBD1 (6 bases). The CDR3 is 13 amino acids. Germline CDR1 SGDLS, CDR2 YYNGEE. With 7 bases removed from V and 4 bases from J, the gap between germline ends came to 12 bases. CDR3 nucleotides: TGTGCCAGCGGGGGCCAGTCGGGAAACACCATATATTTT. Its translation: CASGGQSGNTIYF.

This clone was counted between two and nine times. The chain carries TRBV27 and TRBJ1-2; 9 nucleotides agree with TRBD1. CDR3 length: 13 amino acids. The V gene's germline CDR1 is MNHEY and CDR2 SMNVEV (reference sequence). The V segment lost 6 bases and the J segment 2 bases; nucleotides outside the gene matches: 1. CDR3 bases: TGTGCCAGCAGGGGGACAGGGAACTATGGCTACACCTTC. This sequence encodes CASRGTGNYGYTF.

This clone was recorded only once. This chain joins TRBV4-2 and TRBJ2-5; TRBD2 matches at 10 bases. In germline, CDR1 is LGHNA, CDR2 YNFKEQ. The CDR3 contains 16 residues. The V and J ends lost 0 bases and 2 bases, in that order; junction bases with no gene match: 3. CDR3 nucleotide sequence: TGTGCCAGCAGCCAAGAGCCACTAGCGGGACAAGAGACCCAGTACTTC. Protein sequence: CASSQEPLAGQETQYF.

The gene calls are TRBV24-1 and TRBJ2-5, with 7 positions matching TRBD1. V gave up 3 bases and J gave up 5 bases; unmatched junction bases: 8. The CDR3 loop spans 15 amino acids. Germline CDR1 is KGHDR and CDR2 is SFDVKD. CDR3 nucleotides: TGTGCCACCAGTGATACAGGGGCAGGAAGGGAGACCCAGTACTTC. It codes for CATSDTGAGRETQYF.

The genes are TRBV27 and TRBJ1-3; TRBD1 matches at 8 bases. Losses at the gene ends were 6 bases for V and 9 bases for J; bases not matched to a gene: 4. Germline V CDR1 and CDR2: MNHEY, SMNVEV (reference sequence). The CDR3 contains 12 residues. The CDR3 spells CASRTGEGTIYF. CDR3 DNA: TGTGCCAGCAGGACAGGGGAGGGCACCATATATTTT.

This chain connects TRBV4-3 to TRBJ2-3; 14 bases are shared with TRBD2. Unmatched junction bases numbered 8, after V lost 4 bases and J lost 5 bases. In germline, CDR1 is LGHNA, CDR2 YSLEER. The length of the CDR3 is 17 residues. CDR3 in amino acids: CASSPRLAGGPEDTQYF. The DNA for the CDR3 is TGCGCCAGCAGCCCTCGACTAGCGGGGGGGCCGGAAGATACGCAGTATTTT.

The gene calls are TRBV2 and TRBJ1-3; 7 bases are a match to TRBD1. The CDR3 consists of 13 residues. V was clipped by 8 bases and J by 2 bases; unmatched bases: 3. Germline V gene data show CDR1 as SNHLY and CDR2 as FYNNEI. CDR3 DNA: TGTGCCAGCTGGACAGGTCCTGGAAACACCATATATTTT. It is translated as CASWTGPGNTIYF.